Shown below are 31 T cell receptor beta chains from a single sample sequenced in a study of T cells in localized non-small cell lung cancer (TCRdb year 2020). Library generation was performed with the immunoSEQ multiplex PCR assay. Sourced from immuneACCESS, this table was stored by TCRdb with only in-frame sequences that have V and J called. A share of the clones is absent; for the studies checked, an unresolved V gene accounts for under half, and the remainder has no known explanation. A total of 26,000 or so clones appear in this sample, less than 90% of them only once. The ten largest account for over 11% of the sample. This material consisted of peripheral blood, taken before any cancer treatment. The receptors were sampled from a female donor of 60 years or more with stage II squamous cell lung carcinoma.

V is TRBV19 and J is TRBJ2-7; D is perhaps TRBD2 (5 bases). There are 15 residues in the CDR3. Germline V gene lookup returns CDR1 LNHDA and CDR2 SQIVND (reference sequence). V was shortened by 10 bases and J by 2 bases, with 21 bases between the two germline ends. Here the CDR3 DNA reads TGTGCCACCTCCTCTCCAGCTAGCACTACCTACGAGCAGTACTTC. It encodes CATSSPASTTYEQYF.

With respect to this clone: Other DNA sequences in this specimen translate into the identical CDR3. This chain links TRBV5-4 with TRBJ1-1; D perhaps matches TRBD1 (5 bases). The germline V gene has CDR1 SGHNT and CDR2 YYREEE (reference sequence). Trimming cost V 1 base and J 1 base, with 8 bases left between them. This CDR3 is built from 14 residues. CDR3 DNA: TGTGCCAGCAGCTTGCAGGGTGCGAACACTGAAGCTTTCTTT. Translated: CASSLQGANTEAFF.

The chain is built from TRBV28 and TRBJ2-1; D remains unclear. The CDR3 consists of 14 residues. The V gene lost 3 bases and the J gene lost 9 bases, with 15 bases spanning the gap. Germline values: CDR1 MDHEN, CDR2 SYDVKM. CDR3 sequence reads: CASSFLFQDTEQFF. The CDR3 region has the DNA TGTGCCAGCAGTTTCCTCTTCCAGGATACTGAGCAGTTCTTC.

This rearrangement joins TRBV11-1 to TRBJ1-1; no reliable D call. The CDR3 length is 13 residues. Trimming removed 2 bases at V and 3 bases at J, with 7 bases between. Germline values: CDR1 SGHAT, CDR2 FQDESV (reference sequence). CDR3 sequence: CASSLPRYTEAFF. The CDR3 DNA reads as TGTGCCAGCAGCTTACCACGGTACACTGAAGCTTTCTTT.

The chain employs TRBV30 and TRBJ1-1; 7 bases match TRBD1. With V trimmed by 3 bases and J by 1 base, 14 bases remained unmatched. The CDR3 extends over 17 amino acids. CDR1 is GTSNPN, CDR2 SVGIG, per germline (reference sequence). CDR3 protein: CAWRRQGGISGNTEAFF. The CDR3 DNA reads as TGTGCCTGGAGGAGACAGGGCGGGATTTCAGGGAACACTGAAGCTTTCTTT. The full variable domain, completed using reference TRBV30 and TRBJ1-1, is SQTIHQWPATLVQPVGSPLSLECTVEGTSNPNLYWYRQAAGRGLQLLFYSVGIGQISSEVPQNLSASRPQDRQFILSSKKLLLSDSGFYLCAWRRQGGISGNTEAFFGQGTRLTVV.

The rearrangement joins TRBV10-3 to TRBJ1-1; D possibly corresponds to TRBD1 (5 bases). CDR1 is ENHRY and CDR2 is SYGVKD in the germline V gene. The CDR3 extends over 12 amino acids. V lost 6 bases, J lost 8 bases, and 13 bases lay in between. The CDR3 sequence is CAIRAQQEEAFF. In DNA form, the CDR3 reads TGTGCCATCAGGGCACAACAGGAAGAAGCTTTCTTT.

The genes are TRBV29-1 and TRBJ1-1; unclear D gene. CDR3 length: 14 amino acids. CDR1 is SQVTM, CDR2 ANQGSEA, per germline. Trimming cost V 2 bases and J 0 bases, with 10 bases left between them. The CDR3 DNA reads as TGCAGCGTTGAACCTCAGGAGATGAACACTGAAGCTTTCTTT. It yields the protein CSVEPQEMNTEAFF. Drawing the rest from reference TRBV29-1 and TRBJ1-1, the complete variable domain is SAVISQKPSRDICQRGTSLTIQCQVDSQVTMMFWYRQQPGQSLTLIATANQGSEATYESGFVIDKFPISRPNLTFSTLTVSNMSPEDSSIYLCSVEPQEMNTEAFFGQGTRLTVV.

V gene TRBV2 combines with J gene TRBJ1-1; tentatively, D is TRBD1 (6 bases). The CDR3 is 11 residues long. V was shortened by 4 bases and J by 10 bases, with 10 bases between the two germline ends. Germline V gene data show CDR1 as SNHLY and CDR2 as FYNNEI. The CDR3 here is CASSAGGSAFF. CDR3 DNA: TGTGCCAGCAGTGCGGGGGGCTCAGCTTTCTTT.

The V and J genes are TRBV6-5 and TRBJ1-2; no definite D call. Germline lookup yields CDR1 MNHEY and CDR2 SVGAGI. The CDR3 is 15 amino acids. V was shortened by 1 base and J by 2 bases, with 11 bases between the two germline ends. The CDR3 reads CASSYWADQNYGYTF. The CDR3 DNA reads TGTGCCAGCAGTTACTGGGCAGACCAAAACTATGGCTACACCTTC.

As regards this clone: Other nucleotide sequences in the sample specify the same CDR3. The chain couples TRBV7-9 to TRBJ2-5, with D perhaps matching TRBD1 or TRBD2 (5 bases each). With 4 bases removed from V and 3 bases from J, the gap between germline ends came to 21 bases. The CDR3 runs to 17 residues. The germline gives CDR1 SEHNR, CDR2 FQNEAQ (reference sequence). CDR3 region: CASSSSLSGRGEETQYF. The DNA for the CDR3 is TGTGCCAGCAGCTCCAGCCTGTCGGGGAGAGGGGAAGAGACCCAGTACTTC.

Relative to its sample, this clone is large. The chain joins TRBV5-8 to TRBJ2-7; TRBD2 might be the D (6 bases). In germline, CDR1 is SGHTS, CDR2 YDEGEE. V was pared by 4 bases and J by 6 bases, with 14 bases between. The CDR3 extends over 13 amino acids. The CDR3 protein is CASSPWVGSEQYF. As DNA, the CDR3 is TGTGCCAGCAGCCCCTGGGTCGGGAGCGAGCAGTACTTC.

The CDR3 region is CASSVPVGQPQHF. Here the CDR3 DNA reads TGTGCCAGTAGTGTACCCGTGGGACAGCCCCAGCATTTT. This chain connects TRBV19 to TRBJ1-5; D not certain. Between the trimmed V and J ends, which lost 5 bases and 7 bases, there was a span of 12 bases. Germline lookup yields CDR1 LNHDA and CDR2 SQIVND (reference sequence). This CDR3 contains 13 residues.

The rearrangement uses TRBV19 and TRBJ2-1; 10 nucleotides align to TRBD1. The CDR3 contains 16 residues. The junction had 6 bases not matched to a gene; V was cut back by 5 bases and J by 2 bases. CDR1 and CDR2 (germline): LNHDA, SQIVND (reference sequence). The DNA for the CDR3 is TGTGCCAGTAGTCCCTGGGACAGGGGTACCTACAATGAGCAGTTCTTC. Translated: CASSPWDRGTYNEQFF.

CDR3 nucleotide sequence: TGTGCCAGCAGTGATAGTCAGCCCCAGCATTTT. Its translation: CASSDSQPQHF. The chain links TRBV2 to TRBJ1-5; no reliable D call. The V gene's germline CDR1 is SNHLY and CDR2 FYNNEI. The CDR3 totals 11 residues. V lost 3 bases and J lost 6, with 3 bases in between.

The rearrangement links TRBV7-9 to TRBJ2-3, with 10 bases matching TRBD2. The V gene's germline CDR1 is SEHNR and CDR2 FQNEAQ (reference sequence). The junction had 8 bases not matched to a gene; V was cut back by 7 bases and J by 4 bases. This CDR3 contains 15 residues. For the CDR3, the DNA is TGTGCCAGCAACCGCGAGCGGGGGGGCCCAGATACGCAGTATTTT. Translation: CASNRERGGPDTQYF. Variable domain in full (rest from reference TRBV7-9 and TRBJ2-3): DTGVSQNPRHKITKRGQNVTFRCDPISEHNRLYWYRQTLGQGPEFLTYFQNEAQLEKSRLLSDRFSAERPKGSFSTLEIQRTEQGDSAMYLCASNRERGGPDTQYFGPGTRLTVL.

CDR3 DNA sequence: TGTGCCAGCAGTTTGTCGCGGAGTAGTGAGCAGTTCTTC. Amino acid sequence: CASSLSRSSEQFF. V gene TRBV28 combines with J gene TRBJ2-1; D unresolved. Germline values: CDR1 MDHEN, CDR2 SYDVKM. This CDR3 has 13 amino acids. V was clipped by 3 bases and J by 9 bases, with 12 bases between them.

With respect to this clone: A junction end diverges from the germline sequence, so it may reflect a read error. The chain joins TRBV28 to TRBJ1-5; 10 nucleotides align to TRBD1. The CDR3 length is 16 residues. Germline values: CDR1 MDHEN, CDR2 SYDVKM. CDR3: CASSSPGQGSIQPQHF. CDR3 nucleotides: TGTGCCAGCAGTTCTCCGGGACAGGGGAGCATTCAGCCCCAGCATTTT.

This sequence joins TRBV6-5 and TRBJ1-1; TRBD1 aligns across 9 bases. CDR1 is MNHEY, CDR2 SVGAGI, per germline. With 5 bases clipped from V and 4 bases from J, the junction kept 8 bases outside the gene matches. The CDR3 consists of 15 residues. The CDR3 DNA reads TGTGCCAGCAGTCCGGGACAGGGTTTCGGCACTGAAGCTTTCTTT. Protein: CASSPGQGFGTEAFF.

V is TRBV6-4 and J is TRBJ2-2, with 8 bases matching TRBD1. The CDR3 has 15 amino acids. The V segment lost 6 bases and the J segment 5 bases; nucleotides outside the gene matches: 8. Looked up from germline, CDR1 is MRHNA and CDR2 is SNTAGT. The CDR3 protein is CASSADRGTTGELFF. The CDR3 region has the DNA TGTGCCAGCAGCGCCGACAGGGGTACTACCGGGGAGCTGTTTTTT.

The rearrangement links TRBV9 to TRBJ1-2; D unclear. Trimming pared 3 bases from V and 4 bases from J, leaving 16 bases between. This CDR3 is 15 amino acids long. Germline CDR1 and CDR2: SGDLS and YYNGEE. The CDR3 is CASSGPGVLSYGYTF. Written as DNA, the CDR3 is TGTGCCAGCAGCGGCCCGGGAGTATTAAGCTATGGCTACACCTTC.

The rearrangement joins TRBV18 to TRBJ2-7; the D gene is possibly TRBD1 (5 bases). V lost 3 bases to trimming and J lost 6 bases, with 18 bases between them. In germline, CDR1 is KGHSH, CDR2 LQKENI. The CDR3 spans 15 residues. The CDR3 region has the DNA TGTGCCAGCTCACCCTATGCAGGGAATCACGGCGAGCAGTACTTC. Amino acids: CASSPYAGNHGEQYF.

This clone has only one observation. This chain connects TRBV27 to TRBJ2-1; D unclear. This CDR3 has 11 residues. Trimming pared 7 bases from V and 11 bases from J, leaving 12 bases between. Germline CDR1 and CDR2: MNHEY and SMNVEV (reference sequence). CDR3 amino acids: CASNLGAKQFF. CDR3 DNA sequence: TGTGCCAGCAACTTGGGTGCTAAGCAGTTCTTC.

The rearrangement links TRBV28 to TRBJ1-3; perhaps TRBD1 as D (5 bases). The V end was cut by 8 bases, the J end by 2 bases, with 13 bases between. CDR3 length: 14 amino acids. Germline V CDR1 and CDR2: MDHEN, SYDVKM. The chain's CDR3 is CASWSQGTGNTIYF. The CDR3 DNA sequence: TGTGCCAGCTGGTCGCAGGGTACTGGAAACACCATATATTTT.

The rearrangement uses TRBV6-1 and TRBJ1-1; a possible D gene is TRBD1 (6 bases). The V gene lost 2 bases and the J gene lost 8 bases, with 21 bases spanning the gap. Germline V gene sequence: CDR1 MNHNS, CDR2 SASEGT. The CDR3 is 16 amino acids. CDR3 sequence reads: CASSERGGRWTLEAFF. For the CDR3, the DNA is TGTGCCAGCAGTGAAAGAGGGGGACGGTGGACGCTGGAAGCTTTCTTT.

The V call is TRBV7-3, the J call TRBJ2-5; maybe TRBD2 (5 bases). The CDR3 sequence is 17 residues long. The V gene's germline CDR1 is SGHTA and CDR2 FQGTGA. V gave up 3 bases and J gave up 5 bases, with 22 bases separating them. The CDR3 loop reads CASSLANGRAAGETQYF. DNA of the CDR3: TGTGCCAGCAGCTTGGCGAATGGGCGAGCGGCCGGGGAGACCCAGTACTTC.

The chain uses TRBV4-3 and TRBJ1-3, with TRBD1 matching over 8 bases. The CDR3 covers 14 residues. From germline, CDR1 is LGHNA and CDR2 YSLEER. J lost 4 bases, V lost 7 bases, and 6 bases had no gene match. CDR3: CASTPQGDGNTIYF. The CDR3 DNA sequence: TGCGCCAGCACCCCACAGGGGGACGGAAACACCATATATTTT.

In regard to this clone: Compared with germline, one end of the junction differs, possibly owing to a read error. The V gene is TRBV19, the J gene TRBJ2-2; D possibly corresponds to TRBD2 (5 bases). Germline CDR1 is LNHDA and CDR2 is SQIVND (reference sequence). There are 16 residues in the CDR3. CDR3 protein: CASSSSDFVNPGELFF. In DNA, the CDR3 is TGTGCCAGTAGTTCCTCGGACTTCGTGAACCCCGGGGAGCTGTTTTTT.

The chain joins TRBV11-2 to TRBJ1-5; D uncertain. The V end lost 1 base, the J end lost 0 bases, and 10 bases lay between the germline ends. Germline V gene sequence: CDR1 SGHAT, CDR2 FQNNGV. CDR3 length equals 16 residues. The CDR3 protein is CASSLVADNSNQPQHF. The CDR3 nucleotides are TGTGCCAGCAGCTTAGTGGCGGATAATAGCAATCAGCCCCAGCATTTT. The full variable domain, with the rest looked up from reference TRBV11-2 and TRBJ1-5, is EAGVAQSPRYKIIEKRQSVAFWCNPISGHATLYWYQQILGQGPKLLIQFQNNGVVDDSQLPKDRFSAERLKGVDSTLKIQPAKLEDSAVYLCASSLVADNSNQPQHFGDGTRLSIL.

V usage is TRBV7-6 and J usage is TRBJ2-7; the D is unclear. V lost 5 bases and J 3 bases, leaving 11 bases between the germline ends. This CDR3 has 13 amino acids. Germline CDR1 SGHVS, CDR2 FNYEAQ. CDR3 nucleotide sequence: TGTGCCAGCAGCCTAGACCATCGCTACGAGCAGTACTTC. This encodes CASSLDHRYEQYF.

This clone has only a few counts. V gene TRBV6-6 combines with J gene TRBJ1-5; D gene unclear. Germline values: CDR1 MNHNY, CDR2 SVGAGI (reference sequence). Trimming shortened V by 6 bases and J by 6 bases, and 12 bases separated the two germline ends. This CDR3 comprises 13 residues. The CDR3 DNA sequence: TGTGCCAGCAGCCCGGGAGTGGGTCAGCCCCAGCATTTT. It specifies CASSPGVGQPQHF.

This clone was observed a single time. This chain connects TRBV7-2 to TRBJ2-7; possible D gene TRBD1, 7 bases. The CDR3 loop spans 15 amino acids. Trimming left V 4 bases short and J 4 bases short, with 17 bases between. CDR1 and CDR2 from the germline V gene are SGHTA and FQGNSA. This CDR3 is CASSSRTGGSYEQYF. The CDR3 DNA reads as TGTGCCAGCAGCTCCCGGACAGGAGGGTCTTACGAGCAGTACTTC.